Following are 9 T cell receptor beta chains from one sample sequenced in a study of blood T cell repertoires in COVID-19. Using immunoSEQ multiplex PCR, the repertoire was profiled, and TCRdb retains in-frame clones only, with some absent. Here the sample spans more than 300,000 clones, approximately 91% being singletons. The source material was peripheral blood. These receptors originate from a woman in her 70s with COVID-19, enrolled during active disease.

The V call is TRBV30, the J call TRBJ1-5; a possible D gene is TRBD1 (6 bases). The CDR3 totals 11 residues. Germline assignment: CDR1 GTSNPN and CDR2 SVGIG (reference sequence). With 0 bases removed from V and 12 bases from J, the gap between germline ends came to 9 bases. The CDR3 protein is CAWSVGTLQHF. CDR3 coding DNA: TGTGCCTGGAGTGTAGGGACACTCCAGCATTTT.

The chain uses TRBV3-1 (or the pseudogene TRBV3-2) and TRBJ1-1; D uncertain. The ends were cut back, 4 bases at V and 1 base at J, with 10 bases in the middle. This CDR3 has 14 residues. Germline lookup yields CDR1 LGHDT and CDR2 YNNKEL (reference sequence). The DNA for the CDR3 is TGTGCCAGCAGCCGCTTCGGAGAGAACACTGAAGCTTTCTTT. Protein: CASSRFGENTEAFF.

V gene TRBV24-1 combines with J gene TRBJ2-2; no firm D call. The CDR3 loop spans 15 amino acids. V dropped 2 bases and J dropped 4 bases, with 10 bases sitting between them. Germline V gene data show CDR1 as KGHDR and CDR2 as SFDVKD. The CDR3, as DNA: TGTGCCACCAGTGATTCCAGGTTAAGCACCGGGGAGCTGTTTTTT. As protein: CATSDSRLSTGELFF.

V usage is TRBV5-8 and J usage is TRBJ2-7; perhaps TRBD1 as D (6 bases). The V gene's germline CDR1 is SGHTS and CDR2 YDEGEE. V was cut by 4 bases and J by 3 bases, with 14 bases left in between. There are 14 residues in the CDR3. The CDR3 DNA follows: TGTGCCAGCAGCCCCGGCAGGGGCTTCTACGAGCAGTACTTC. It yields the protein CASSPGRGFYEQYF.

CDR3 bases: TGTGCCAGCAGCTCCTCCGGGTCTACGAGTGGCTACACCTTC. Amino acids: CASSSSGSTSGYTF. This chain uses TRBV5-4 with TRBJ1-2; D uncertain. The CDR3 is 14 amino acids. V lost 3 bases and J lost 7, with 16 bases in between. CDR1 is SGHNT, CDR2 YYREEE, per germline (reference sequence). The whole variable domain, remainder taken from reference TRBV5-4 and TRBJ1-2, is ETGVTQSPTHLIKTRGQQVTLRCSSQSGHNTVSWYQQALGQGPQFIFQYYREEENGRGNFPPRFSGLQFPNYSSELNVNALELDDSALYLCASSSSGSTSGYTFGSGTRLTVV.

The genes are TRBV6-6 and TRBJ1-2; D gene unclear. The CDR3 contains 14 residues. Germline V gives CDR1 MNHNY, CDR2 SVGAGI (reference sequence). Trimming stripped 5 bases from V and 3 bases from J, with 13 bases between. This CDR3 reads CASSTGGNDYGYTF. The CDR3 coding sequence is TGTGCCAGCAGTACGGGAGGGAACGACTATGGCTACACCTTC.

This clone was seen only once. The chain joins TRBV12-3 or TRBV12-4 to TRBJ1-6; no firm D call. This CDR3 has 13 amino acids. The V end lost 7 bases, the J end lost 7 bases, and 11 bases lay between the germline ends. Written as DNA, the CDR3 is TGTGCCAGCACCCCGGGAGAGAATTCACCCCTCCACTTT. Translation gives CASTPGENSPLHF.

The rearrangement joins TRBV30 to TRBJ1-2, with 7 bases matching TRBD1. V lost 0 bases to trimming and J lost 4 bases; unmatched junction nucleotides: 8. CDR1 is GTSNPN, CDR2 SVGIG, per germline (reference sequence). The CDR3 has 15 residues. CDR3 in DNA: TGTGCCTGGAGTGTACTGGTATCAGGGGGCTATGGCTACACCTTC. Translated, it gives CAWSVLVSGGYGYTF.

This rearrangement joins TRBV27 to TRBJ1-1; D perhaps matches TRBD1 (6 bases). V was cut by 5 bases and J by 2 bases, with 12 bases left in between. Germline V lookup: CDR1 MNHEY, CDR2 SMNVEV (reference sequence). This CDR3 is built from 14 residues. The CDR3 loop reads CASSIQGHNTEAFF. CDR3 in DNA: TGTGCCAGCAGTATACAGGGTCATAACACTGAAGCTTTCTTT.